The 20 T cell receptor beta chains given below trace back to one sample, sequenced in a study of PD-L1 blockade in urothelial cancer. Sequencing was performed with immunoSEQ multiplex PCR; in TCRdb, only in-frame clones are kept and a portion is missing. Among tens of thousands of clones listed, 84% were seen once. Time point noted: pretreatment peripheral blood. The starting material was PBMCs, obtained around atezolizumab (anti-PD-L1) treatment. Source of these receptors: a man aged 55 to 70 with urothelial cancer.

This rearrangement joins TRBV5-1 to TRBJ2-5; TRBD2 matches at 11 bases. CDR1 and CDR2 (germline): SGHRS, YFSETQ. Trimming cost V 5 bases and J 1 base; bases outside gene matches: 10. This CDR3 region has 17 residues. Here the CDR3 DNA reads TGCGCCAGCAGTGAAACCGGGACTAGCGGCATCCAAGAGACCCAGTACTTC. Residues: CASSETGTSGIQETQYF.

The chain joins TRBV10-3 to TRBJ2-7, with 10 bases fitting TRBD2. Germline CDR1 and CDR2: ENHRY and SYGVKD. Trimming removed 4 bases from V and 2 bases from J; junction bases left unmatched: 5. The CDR3 spans 15 residues. Here the CDR3 reads CAISGGTSDPYEQYF. The DNA of the CDR3 is TGTGCCATCAGTGGAGGGACTAGCGATCCCTACGAGCAGTACTTC.

This clone was counted only a few times. V and J are TRBV5-1 and TRBJ1-2, with 9 nucleotides matching TRBD1. The trim removed 4 bases at V and 8 bases at J, leaving 6 bases unmatched. Germline CDR1 SGHRS, CDR2 YFSETQ. This CDR3 is 13 amino acids long. The CDR3 reads CASSVGQGRGYTF. The DNA of the CDR3 is TGCGCCAGCAGCGTGGGACAGGGACGCGGCTACACCTTC.

This chain connects TRBV7-2 to TRBJ2-7, with 7 bases identical to TRBD1. The CDR3 spans 13 residues. Germline V gene sequence: CDR1 SGHTA, CDR2 FQGNSA. The V segment lost 1 base and the J segment 6 bases; nucleotides outside the gene matches: 3. The chain's CDR3 is CASSLDRGGEQYF. Written as DNA, the CDR3 is TGTGCCAGCAGCTTAGACAGGGGTGGCGAGCAGTACTTC. Together with reference TRBV7-2 and TRBJ2-7, the CDR3 gives the full variable domain: GAGVSQSPSNKVTEKGKDVELRCDPISGHTALYWYRQSLGQGLEFLIYFQGNSAPDKSGLPSDRFSAERTGGSVSTLTIQRTQQEDSAVYLCASSLDRGGEQYFGPGTRLTVT.

V usage is TRBV30 and J usage is TRBJ1-4; D is uncertain. Germline lookup yields CDR1 GTSNPN and CDR2 SVGIG (reference sequence). The CDR3 runs to 14 residues. V lost 2 bases, J lost 7 bases, and 14 bases lay in between. CDR3 loop: CAWSRLTGGEKLFF. The CDR3 region has the DNA TGTGCCTGGAGTAGGCTAACCGGAGGTGAAAAACTGTTTTTT.

This clone was seen a handful of times. J is TRBJ1-1 and V is TRBV11-2, with D perhaps matching TRBD1 (6 bases). Trimming cost V 4 bases and J 10 bases, with 13 bases left between them. The CDR3 spans 12 residues. From germline, CDR1 is SGHAT and CDR2 FQNNGV. The CDR3 is CASSSDSSRAFF. CDR3 sequence (DNA): TGTGCCAGCAGCTCGGACAGTTCAAGAGCTTTCTTT.

The chain combines TRBV5-4 with TRBJ1-4, with a tentative D call TRBD1 (5 bases). Germline CDR1 SGHNT, CDR2 YYREEE (reference sequence). V was shortened by 4 bases and J by 8 bases, with 21 bases between the two germline ends. CDR3 length: 16 residues. CDR3 sequence: CASSDTGGLRREKLFF. The DNA of the CDR3 is TGTGCCAGCAGCGATACGGGGGGACTAAGGAGGGAAAAACTGTTTTTT.

The chain links TRBV10-3 to TRBJ2-3, with 10 bases aligning to TRBD1. J lost 5 bases, V lost 9 bases, and 8 bases had no gene match. CDR1 is ENHRY and CDR2 is SYGVKD in the germline V gene. This CDR3 comprises 14 residues. CDR3 amino acids: CAIDRGLGVDTQYF. The CDR3 DNA reads as TGTGCCATTGACAGGGGGCTCGGTGTAGATACGCAGTATTTT.

This sequence joins TRBV6-6 and TRBJ1-2, with D possibly TRBD1 on 5 matching bases. The CDR3 contains 13 residues. CDR1 MNHNY and CDR2 SVGAGI come from the germline V gene (reference sequence). The V and J ends lost 4 bases and 4 bases respectively, with 10 bases between them. The CDR3 DNA sequence: TGTGCCAGCAGTTCGACAGAATTCTATGGCTACACCTTC. Its translation is CASSSTEFYGYTF.

This chain links TRBV12-2 with TRBJ2-1; TRBD2 is taken as the D call from the table, unchecked against the DNA. TRBV12-2 is listed as a pseudogene. The CDR3 is made up of 12 amino acids. The CDR3 reads CASRLASNEQFF. DNA of the CDR3: TGTGCAAGTCGCTTAGCGTCTAACGAGCAGTTCTTC.

The J gene is TRBJ2-2, the V gene TRBV15; tentatively, D is TRBD1 (6 bases). V lost 3 bases and J 5 bases, leaving 13 bases between the germline ends. CDR1 is LNHNV and CDR2 is YYDKDF in the germline V gene (reference sequence). The CDR3 covers 15 residues. Written as DNA, the CDR3 is TGTGCCACCAGCAGGCAGGGGTGGGGTACCGGGGAGCTGTTTTTT. Amino acid sequence: CATSRQGWGTGELFF.

The CDR3 region is CAWSLDSNRALGGYTF. CDR3 in DNA: TGTGCCTGGAGTCTGGACAGTAATCGGGCCCTTGGGGGCTACACCTTC. This chain uses TRBV30 with TRBJ1-2; tentatively, D is TRBD1 (6 bases). This CDR3 is 16 amino acids long. The V end lost 2 bases, the J end lost 8 bases, and 24 bases lay between the germline ends. Germline assignment: CDR1 GTSNPN and CDR2 SVGIG (reference sequence).

The rearrangement uses TRBV19 and TRBJ2-3; tentatively, D is TRBD2 (5 bases). CDR1 is LNHDA, CDR2 SQIVND, per germline (reference sequence). The CDR3 has 16 residues. The germline V and J ends were trimmed by 0 bases and 1 base, with 11 bases remaining between them. The CDR3 bases are TGTGCCAGTAGTATAGAGGGCGGGCGCCGCACAGATACGCAGTATTTT. Translated, it gives CASSIEGGRRTDTQYF.

This chain connects TRBV4-1 to TRBJ1-5; 11 positions match TRBD1. This CDR3 region has 16 residues. Germline values: CDR1 MGHRA, CDR2 YSYEKL. Trimming took 3 bases from V and 4 from J; bases not matched to a gene: 5. The CDR3 nucleotides read TGCGCCAGCAGCCACTGGACAGGGGGCGGGAATCAGCCCCAGCATTTT. Protein: CASSHWTGGGNQPQHF.

The count of this clone is one. This chain links TRBV28 with TRBJ2-3, with 8 bases matching TRBD1. The CDR3 runs 14 residues. V shed 7 bases and J 5 bases; nucleotides not matched to a gene: 8. Per germline, CDR1 MDHEN and CDR2 SYDVKM. In DNA, the CDR3 is TGTGCCAGCACCATAGGACAGGGACGAGATACGCAGTATTTT. Translation gives CASTIGQGRDTQYF.

As concerns this clone: The sample holds other DNA sequences that translate to the same CDR3. CDR3 bases: TGTGCCAGCAGCTCGTCGGGACAGAGCTACAATGAGCAGTTCTTC. As protein: CASSSSGQSYNEQFF. The chain employs TRBV7-2 and TRBJ2-1, with TRBD1 matching over 7 bases. Trimming removed 4 bases from V and 3 bases from J; junction bases left unmatched: 6. CDR1 is SGHTA and CDR2 is FQGNSA in the germline V gene. This CDR3 region has 15 residues.

V usage is TRBV7-2 and J usage is TRBJ2-7; TRBD2 agrees at 8 bases. Germline V gene lookup returns CDR1 SGHTA and CDR2 FQGNSA. V lost 0 bases to trimming and J lost 1 base; unmatched junction nucleotides: 5. The length of the CDR3 is 16 residues. In nucleotides, the CDR3 is TGTGCCAGCAGCTTAGCCCCGACGGGGGGGTCCTACGAGCAGTACTTC. Protein: CASSLAPTGGSYEQYF.

The rearrangement links TRBV6-1 to TRBJ1-2; D gene uncertain. The CDR3 runs 16 residues. Germline V gives CDR1 MNHNS, CDR2 SASEGT. Trimming stripped 0 bases from V and 4 bases from J, with 15 bases between. CDR3 bases: TGTGCCAGCAGTGAAGCTTCCCGGCGGGATCTCTATGGCTACACCTTC. As protein: CASSEASRRDLYGYTF.

The chain carries TRBV12-5 and TRBJ2-5; 8 nucleotides align to TRBD1. Per the germline V gene, CDR1 is LGHNT and CDR2 is FRNRAP. The CDR3 has 15 amino acids. V was clipped by 8 bases and J by 3 bases; unmatched bases: 11. CDR3 region: CASHPTGQGKETQYF. DNA for the CDR3: TGTGCTAGTCACCCTACAGGACAGGGTAAAGAGACCCAGTACTTC.

The V gene is TRBV10-3, the J gene TRBJ2-2, with D possibly TRBD1 on 5 matching bases. The germline V gene encodes CDR1 ENHRY and CDR2 SYGVKD. V was clipped by 7 bases and J by 0 bases, with 9 bases between them. The CDR3 sequence is 14 residues long. CDR3 sequence: CAITEGANTGELFF. The CDR3 nucleotides are TGTGCCATCACCGAAGGGGCGAACACCGGGGAGCTGTTTTTT.